These 14 T cell receptor beta chains came from one sample sequenced in a study of T cell responses to AZD1222 COVID-19 vaccine. Sequenced by immunoSEQ multiplex PCR; TCRdb stores in-frame clones only, minus some. This sample yields 150,000 or so clones, of which about 91% are seen a single time; under 2% belongs to the top ten. The sample was peripheral blood, taken on day 0 of AZD1222 vaccination. The receptors shown here come from an adult in good health.

The chain carries TRBV5-5 and TRBJ2-2, with D perhaps TRBD1 or TRBD2 (5 bases each). The CDR3 totals 13 residues. V gave up 2 bases and J gave up 4 bases, with 6 bases separating them. CDR1 SGHKS and CDR2 YYEKEE come from the germline V gene (reference sequence). In nucleotides, the CDR3 is TGTGCCAGCAGCTTTGGGACCACCGGGGAGCTGTTTTTT. This codes for CASSFGTTGELFF. Using reference TRBV5-5 and TRBJ2-2 for the parts outside the CDR3, the full variable domain is DAGVTQSPTHLIKTRGQQVTLRCSPISGHKSVSWYQQVLGQGPQFIFQYYEKEERGRGNFPDRFSARQFPNYSSELNVNALLLGDSALYLCASSFGTTGELFFGEGSRLTVL.

The rearrangement links TRBV7-9 to TRBJ1-2; TRBD1 matches 9 bases. The germline V gene encodes CDR1 SEHNR and CDR2 FQNEAQ (reference sequence). The ends lost 2 bases at V and 9 bases at J; junction bases unmatched: 7. CDR3 size: 14 residues. DNA of the CDR3: TGTGCCAGCAGCTTAAGGGGACAGGGAGGTAGCTACACCTTC. Amino acids: CASSLRGQGGSYTF.

The CDR3 reads CASSLAGDRTGELFF. The CDR3 DNA sequence: TGTGCCAGCAGCTTAGCGGGGGATAGGACCGGGGAGCTGTTTTTT. The chain joins TRBV7-6 to TRBJ2-2, with D perhaps TRBD1 or TRBD2 (5 bases each). Germline V lookup: CDR1 SGHVS, CDR2 FNYEAQ. The CDR3 loop spans 15 amino acids. V lost 0 bases, J lost 5 bases, and 10 bases lay in between.

The chain couples TRBV7-3 to TRBJ2-5; 7 nucleotides match TRBD2. Germline V gene data show CDR1 as SGHTA and CDR2 as FQGTGA. V lost 0 bases and J lost 7; bases outside the gene matches: 2. This CDR3 has 13 residues. CDR3 region: CASSLTSGGTQYF. The CDR3 region has the DNA TGTGCCAGCAGCTTAACGTCGGGGGGGACCCAGTACTTC.

The J gene is TRBJ2-4, the V gene TRBV6-5; D perhaps matches TRBD1 (6 bases). The CDR3 runs 15 residues. V shed 5 bases and J shed 10 bases, with 21 bases lying between them. The V gene's germline CDR1 is MNHEY and CDR2 SVGAGI. CDR3 sequence: CASSPFGRDIAIQYF. CDR3 DNA: TGTGCCAGCAGTCCCTTCGGCCGGGACATTGCGATTCAGTACTTC.

The chain combines TRBV7-2 with TRBJ1-5; D unclear. Germline V gives CDR1 SGHTA, CDR2 FQGNSA. This CDR3 has 15 residues. Trimming removed 2 bases from V and 3 bases from J, with 11 bases in between. CDR3 amino acids: CASSLRGQSNQPQHF. In nucleotides, the CDR3 is TGTGCCAGCAGCTTACGAGGGCAGTCCAATCAGCCCCAGCATTTT.

V usage is TRBV6-1 and J usage is TRBJ1-6; D remains unclear. Trimming took 1 base from V and 6 from J, leaving 16 bases between them. Germline CDR1 reads MNHNS; CDR2 reads SASEGT. This CDR3 has 17 amino acids. The CDR3 nucleotides read TGTGCCAGCAGTGAAGAGCCCGGGCAATCGGGTAATTCACCCCTCCACTTT. Residues: CASSEEPGQSGNSPLHF.

The chain uses TRBV5-1 and TRBJ2-5, with D uncertain. Germline loops: CDR1 SGHRS, CDR2 YFSETQ. This CDR3 comprises 14 residues. Trimming shortened V by 4 bases and J by 4 bases, and 14 bases separated the two germline ends. As DNA, the CDR3 is TGCGCCAGCAGCATTAGTTATAGAGTAGAGACCCAGTACTTC. This sequence encodes CASSISYRVETQYF.

The V call is TRBV7-2, the J call TRBJ2-7; 8 nucleotides match TRBD2. V gave up 0 bases and J gave up 2 bases; unmatched junction bases: 3. The length of the CDR3 is 15 residues. Germline CDR1 and CDR2: SGHTA and FQGNSA. CDR3 DNA sequence: TGTGCCAGCAGCTTAGCGGCGGGGGGAGCCTACGAGCAGTACTTC. It is translated as CASSLAAGGAYEQYF. Based on the CDR3 plus reference TRBV7-2 and TRBJ2-7, the full variable domain is GAGVSQSPSNKVTEKGKDVELRCDPISGHTALYWYRQSLGQGLEFLIYFQGNSAPDKSGLPSDRFSAERTGGSVSTLTIQRTQQEDSAVYLCASSLAAGGAYEQYFGPGTRLTVT.

This chain connects TRBV16 to TRBJ2-3; no firm D call. The CDR3 consists of 14 residues. V was pared by 0 bases and J by 3 bases, with 7 bases between. Germline V lookup: CDR1 KGHSY, CDR2 FQNENV. CDR3 nucleotide sequence: TGTGCCAGCAGCCAATCGACTCCAACAGATACGCAGTATTTT. This gives the protein CASSQSTPTDTQYF.

The chain links TRBV11-2 to TRBJ2-2, with 9 nucleotides matching TRBD2. The CDR3 covers 17 residues. After removal of 1 base from V and 4 bases from J, the junction contained 7 bases not matched to a gene. Germline CDR1 SGHAT, CDR2 FQNNGV. The CDR3 sequence: CASSLAASGVTTGELFF. The CDR3 DNA sequence: TGTGCCAGCAGCTTAGCGGCTAGCGGGGTGACCACCGGGGAGCTGTTTTTT.

This chain connects TRBV28 to TRBJ1-5; no clear D gene. From germline, CDR1 is MDHEN and CDR2 SYDVKM. The CDR3 runs to 16 residues. V was shortened by 5 bases and J by 0 bases, with 14 bases between the two germline ends. CDR3: CASSPYRHASNQPQHF. The DNA of the CDR3 is TGTGCCAGCAGTCCCTACCGACATGCTAGCAATCAGCCCCAGCATTTT.

Points on this clone: At the DNA level, this CDR3 is encoded by other sequences in the same sample as well. V and J are TRBV7-2 and TRBJ2-1; 9 nucleotides match TRBD1. Trimming at V came to 3 bases and at J to 1 base, leaving 1 base not matched to a gene. The germline V gene has CDR1 SGHTA and CDR2 FQGNSA. The CDR3 runs 15 residues. CDR3 sequence (DNA): TGTGCCAGCAGCTTCGACAGGGGGTCCTACAATGAGCAGTTCTTC. This sequence encodes CASSFDRGSYNEQFF.

The V and J genes are TRBV6-5 and TRBJ1-1; 8 bases agree with TRBD1. CDR3 length: 13 amino acids. The junction had 8 bases not matched to a gene; V was cut back by 8 bases and J by 6 bases. Germline CDR1 reads MNHEY; CDR2 reads SVGAGI. This CDR3 reads CASEDRVTAEAFF. CDR3 bases: TGTGCCAGCGAGGACAGGGTGACCGCTGAAGCTTTCTTT.